Listed here is a single TCR beta chain. The V gene's germline CDR1 is SGHTA and CDR2 FQGTGA. The CDR3 is made up of 13 amino acids. V gave up 5 bases and J gave up 5 bases; unmatched junction bases: 5. The data are from a study of cytomegalovirus exposure and HLA in healthy donors. Use of 60 Vbeta and 13 Jbeta primers characterized the PCR. Sequencing used immunoSEQ multiplex PCR; TCRdb keeps in-frame clones, though not all of them. This table holds about 190,000 clones, about 80% found once. The rearrangement uses TRBV7-3 and TRBJ1-1; 7 nucleotides align to TRBD1. The sample taken for sequencing was PBMCs. The source of this sequence is a woman aged 50 to 60 in good health and CMV-seropositive. CDR3 coding DNA: TGTGCCAGCAGCGCTGACAGGGAGACTGAAGCTTTCTTT. Amino acid sequence: CASSADRETEAFF.